This T cell receptor beta chain is drawn from a study of T cells in Graves' hyperthyroidism and ophthalmopathy. Study-wide results and caveats: Appearing also in blood were most of the thyroid clonotypes expanded above 0.001.

Germline V lookup: CDR1 MNHEY, CDR2 SMNVEV (reference sequence). This CDR3 contains 15 residues. Trimming stripped 5 bases from V and 5 bases from J, with 16 bases between. This clonotype was detected ten times or more. The antigen is undetermined. Regions amplified from RNA transcripts were the TCR beta CDR3 regions. The primer set for the first-round RT-PCR of the TCR CDR3 was HTBI. TCRdb passed the multiplex PCR reads through MiXCR, listing each CDR3 protein once. The table has fewer than 650,000 distinct CDR3 sequences, about 14% seen once. The sequence was obtained from a woman aged 18 to 35 with Graves' ophthalmopathy. Source material: blood. The chain joins TRBV27 to TRBJ2-1, with unresolved D. CDR3 DNA sequence: TGTGCCAGCAGTCTACGCCTGGGTTGGGACAATGAGCAGTTCTTC. As protein: CASSLRLGWDNEQFF.